Below, one T cell receptor beta chain is given with its context. This CDR3 is built from 14 residues. Per the germline V gene, CDR1 is SGDLS and CDR2 is YYNGEE. Unmatched junction bases numbered 3, after V lost 4 bases and J lost 1 base. This sample was taken from a study of technical replicates of blood from a few donors. The repertoire was sequenced with immunoSEQ multiplex PCR; TCRdb's copy has only in-frame clones and lacks some. Found here are under 90,000 clones, less than 95% of them singletons; the top ten hold about 0.25%. The sequenced sample consisted of T cells isolated from PBMCs. This receptor was identified in a human donor in good health. The chain combines TRBV9 with TRBJ1-1; 8 nucleotides agree with TRBD1. The chain's CDR3 is CASSTTGENTEAFF. CDR3 nucleotides: TGTGCCAGCAGCACGACAGGGGAGAACACTGAAGCTTTCTTT.